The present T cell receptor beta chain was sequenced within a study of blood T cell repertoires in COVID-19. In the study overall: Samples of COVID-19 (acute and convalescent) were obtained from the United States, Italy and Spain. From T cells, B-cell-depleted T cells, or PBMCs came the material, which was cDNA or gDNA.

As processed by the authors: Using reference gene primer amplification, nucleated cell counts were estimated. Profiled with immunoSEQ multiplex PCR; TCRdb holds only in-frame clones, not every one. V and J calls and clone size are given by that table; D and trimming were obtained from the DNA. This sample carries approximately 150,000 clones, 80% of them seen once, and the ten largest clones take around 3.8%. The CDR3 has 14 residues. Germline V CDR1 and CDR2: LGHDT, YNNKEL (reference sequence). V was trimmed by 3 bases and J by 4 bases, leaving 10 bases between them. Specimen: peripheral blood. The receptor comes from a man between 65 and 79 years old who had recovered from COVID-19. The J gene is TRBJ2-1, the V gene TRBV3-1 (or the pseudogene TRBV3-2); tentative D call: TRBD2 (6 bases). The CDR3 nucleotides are TGTGCCAGCAGCCAGTGGGACTCTTACAATGAGCAGTTCTTC. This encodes CASSQWDSYNEQFF.